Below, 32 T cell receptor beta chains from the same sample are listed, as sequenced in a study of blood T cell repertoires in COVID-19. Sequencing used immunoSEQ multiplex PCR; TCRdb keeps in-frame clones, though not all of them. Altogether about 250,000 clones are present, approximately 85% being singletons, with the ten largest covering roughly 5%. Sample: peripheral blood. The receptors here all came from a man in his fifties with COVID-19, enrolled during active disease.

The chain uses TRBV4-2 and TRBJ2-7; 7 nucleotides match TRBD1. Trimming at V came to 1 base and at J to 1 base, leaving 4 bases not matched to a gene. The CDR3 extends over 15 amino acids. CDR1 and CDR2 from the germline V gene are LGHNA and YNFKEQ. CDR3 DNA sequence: TGTGCCAGCAGCCAAGGGACAGGAAGATCCTACGAGCAGTACTTC. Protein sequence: CASSQGTGRSYEQYF.

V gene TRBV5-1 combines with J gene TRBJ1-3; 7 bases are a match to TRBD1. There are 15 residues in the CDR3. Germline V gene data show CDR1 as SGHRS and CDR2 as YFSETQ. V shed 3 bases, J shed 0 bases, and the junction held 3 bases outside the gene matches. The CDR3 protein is CASSYGQDSGNTIYF. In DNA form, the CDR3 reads TGCGCCAGCAGCTACGGACAGGACTCTGGAAACACCATATATTTT.

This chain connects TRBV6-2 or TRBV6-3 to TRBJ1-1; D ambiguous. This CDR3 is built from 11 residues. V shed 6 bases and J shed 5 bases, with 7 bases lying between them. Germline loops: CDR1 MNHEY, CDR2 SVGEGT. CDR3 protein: CASSLQTEAFF. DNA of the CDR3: TGTGCCAGCAGCCTTCAAACTGAAGCTTTCTTT.

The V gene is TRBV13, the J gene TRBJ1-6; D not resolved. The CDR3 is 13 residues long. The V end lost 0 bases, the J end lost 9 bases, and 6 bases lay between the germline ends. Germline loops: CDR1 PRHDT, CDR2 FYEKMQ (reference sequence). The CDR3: CASSLGPSSPLHF. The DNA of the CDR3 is TGTGCCAGCAGCTTAGGTCCTAGTTCACCCCTCCACTTT.

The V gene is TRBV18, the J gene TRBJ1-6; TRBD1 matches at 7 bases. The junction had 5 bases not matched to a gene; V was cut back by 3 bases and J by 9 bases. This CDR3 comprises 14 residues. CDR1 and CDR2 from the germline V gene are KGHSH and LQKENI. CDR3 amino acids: CASSPDRAVSPLHF. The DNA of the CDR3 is TGTGCCAGCTCACCCGACAGGGCCGTTTCACCCCTCCACTTT.

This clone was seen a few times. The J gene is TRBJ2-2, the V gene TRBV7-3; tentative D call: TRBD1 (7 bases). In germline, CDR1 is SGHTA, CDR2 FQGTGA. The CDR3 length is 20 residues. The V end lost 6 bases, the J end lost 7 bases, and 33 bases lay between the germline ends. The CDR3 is CASSQRPGQHWRESGGELFF. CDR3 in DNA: TGTGCCAGCAGTCAGAGGCCGGGACAGCACTGGAGGGAGAGTGGCGGGGAGCTGTTTTTT.

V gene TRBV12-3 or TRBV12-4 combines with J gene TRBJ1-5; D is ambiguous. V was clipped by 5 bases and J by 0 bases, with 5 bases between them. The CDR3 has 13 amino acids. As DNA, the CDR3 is TGTGCCAGCAGTCGGGGTAGCAATCAGCCCCAGCATTTT. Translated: CASSRGSNQPQHF.

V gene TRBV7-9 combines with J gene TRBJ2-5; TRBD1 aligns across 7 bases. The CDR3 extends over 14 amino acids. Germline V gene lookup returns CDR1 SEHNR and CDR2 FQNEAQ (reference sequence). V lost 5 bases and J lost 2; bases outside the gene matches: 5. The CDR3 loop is CASSTGTEQETQYF. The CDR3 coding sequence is TGTGCCAGCAGCACTGGGACAGAACAAGAGACCCAGTACTTC.

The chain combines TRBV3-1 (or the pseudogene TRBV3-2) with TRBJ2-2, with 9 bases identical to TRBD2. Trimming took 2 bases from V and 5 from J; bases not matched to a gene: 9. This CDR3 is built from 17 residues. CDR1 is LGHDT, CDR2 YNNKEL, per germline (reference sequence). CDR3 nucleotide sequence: TGTGCCAGCAGCCAACCTCGTCTAGCGGGACCGACCGGGGAGCTGTTTTTT. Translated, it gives CASSQPRLAGPTGELFF.

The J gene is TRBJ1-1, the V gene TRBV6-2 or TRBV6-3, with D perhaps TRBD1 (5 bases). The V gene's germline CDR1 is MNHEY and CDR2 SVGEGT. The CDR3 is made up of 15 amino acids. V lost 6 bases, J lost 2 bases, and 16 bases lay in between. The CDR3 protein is CASSTRETVNTEAFF. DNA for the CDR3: TGTGCCAGCAGCACCCGGGAGACAGTCAACACTGAAGCTTTCTTT.

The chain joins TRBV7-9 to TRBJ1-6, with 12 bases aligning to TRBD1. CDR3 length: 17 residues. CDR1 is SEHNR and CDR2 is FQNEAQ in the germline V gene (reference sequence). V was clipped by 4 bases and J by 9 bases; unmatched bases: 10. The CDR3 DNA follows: TGTGCCAGCAGCTCGGGAGGGACAGGGGGCGTAGGTTCACCCCTCCACTTT. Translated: CASSSGGTGGVGSPLHF.

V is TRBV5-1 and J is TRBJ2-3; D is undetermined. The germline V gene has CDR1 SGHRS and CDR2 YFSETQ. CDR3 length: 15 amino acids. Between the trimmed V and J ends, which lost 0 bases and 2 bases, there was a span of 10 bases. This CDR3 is CASSLATGFTDTQYF. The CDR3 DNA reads TGCGCCAGCAGCTTGGCCACCGGGTTCACAGATACGCAGTATTTT.

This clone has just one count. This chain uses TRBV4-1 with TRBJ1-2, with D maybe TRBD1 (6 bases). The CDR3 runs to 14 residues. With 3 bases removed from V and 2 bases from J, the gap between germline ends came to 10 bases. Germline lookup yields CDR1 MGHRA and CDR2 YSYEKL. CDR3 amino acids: CASSQMDRNYGYTF. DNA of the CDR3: TGCGCCAGCAGCCAGATGGACAGAAACTATGGCTACACCTTC.

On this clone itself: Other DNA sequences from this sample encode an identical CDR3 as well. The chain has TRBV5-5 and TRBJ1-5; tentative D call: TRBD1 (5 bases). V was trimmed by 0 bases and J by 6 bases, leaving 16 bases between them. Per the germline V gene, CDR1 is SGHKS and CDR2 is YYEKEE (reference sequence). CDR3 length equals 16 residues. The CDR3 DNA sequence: TGTGCCAGCAGCTTGGAGGCGGGGCCATTGGTTCAGCCCCAGCATTTT. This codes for CASSLEAGPLVQPQHF. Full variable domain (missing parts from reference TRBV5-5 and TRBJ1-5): DAGVTQSPTHLIKTRGQQVTLRCSPISGHKSVSWYQQVLGQGPQFIFQYYEKEERGRGNFPDRFSARQFPNYSSELNVNALLLGDSALYLCASSLEAGPLVQPQHFGDGTRLSIL.

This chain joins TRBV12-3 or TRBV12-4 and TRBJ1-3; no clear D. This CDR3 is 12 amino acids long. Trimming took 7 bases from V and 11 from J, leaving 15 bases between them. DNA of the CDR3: TGTGCCAGCACACCCATTGGAGGCGCCATATATTTT. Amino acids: CASTPIGGAIYF.

CDR3 DNA sequence: TGTGCCAGCAGCCCCCTAGGGAGGGATCACACTGAAGCTTTCTTT. Protein sequence: CASSPLGRDHTEAFF. The V gene is TRBV7-9, the J gene TRBJ1-1; no clear D. The CDR3 sequence is 15 residues long. Germline V gene data show CDR1 as SEHNR and CDR2 as FQNEAQ (reference sequence). The germline V and J ends were trimmed by 5 bases and 3 bases, with 16 bases remaining between them.

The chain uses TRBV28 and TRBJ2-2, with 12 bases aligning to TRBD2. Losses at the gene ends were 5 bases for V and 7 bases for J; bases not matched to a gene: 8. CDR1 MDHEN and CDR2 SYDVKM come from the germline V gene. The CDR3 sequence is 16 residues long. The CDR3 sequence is CASSPSGGALGGELFF. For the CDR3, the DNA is TGTGCCAGCAGTCCTAGCGGGGGGGCCCTAGGCGGGGAGCTGTTTTTT.

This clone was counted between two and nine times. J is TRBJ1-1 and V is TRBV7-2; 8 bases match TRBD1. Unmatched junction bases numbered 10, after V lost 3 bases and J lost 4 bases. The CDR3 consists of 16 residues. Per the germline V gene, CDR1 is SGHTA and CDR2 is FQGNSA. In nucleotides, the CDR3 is TGTGCCAGCAGCTTTCCTACGACAGGGGTCTTCACTGAAGCTTTCTTT. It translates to CASSFPTTGVFTEAFF.

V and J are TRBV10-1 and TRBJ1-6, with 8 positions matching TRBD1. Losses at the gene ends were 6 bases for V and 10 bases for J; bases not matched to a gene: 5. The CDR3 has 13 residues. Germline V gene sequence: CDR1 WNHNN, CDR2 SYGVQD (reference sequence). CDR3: CASRQGAGSPLHF. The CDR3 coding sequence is TGCGCCAGCAGGCAGGGGGCTGGATCACCCCTCCACTTT.

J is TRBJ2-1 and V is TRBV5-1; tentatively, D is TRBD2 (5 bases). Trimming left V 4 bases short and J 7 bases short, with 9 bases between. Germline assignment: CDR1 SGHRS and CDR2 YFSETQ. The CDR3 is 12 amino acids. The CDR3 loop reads CASSPQRNEQFF. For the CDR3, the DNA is TGCGCCAGCAGCCCCCAGCGGAATGAGCAGTTCTTC.

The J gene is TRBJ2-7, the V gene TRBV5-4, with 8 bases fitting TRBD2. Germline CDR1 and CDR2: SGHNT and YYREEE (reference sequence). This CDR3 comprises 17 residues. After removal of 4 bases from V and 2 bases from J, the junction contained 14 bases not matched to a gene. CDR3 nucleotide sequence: TGTGCCAGCAGCCTCGATGCGGGGACTAGGGGCGCCTACGAGCAGTACTTC. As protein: CASSLDAGTRGAYEQYF.

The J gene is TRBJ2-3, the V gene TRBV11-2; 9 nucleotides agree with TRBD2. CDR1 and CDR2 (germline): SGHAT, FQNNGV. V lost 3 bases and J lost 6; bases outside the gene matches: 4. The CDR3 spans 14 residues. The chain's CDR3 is CASSFGGGEDTQYF. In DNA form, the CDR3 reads TGTGCCAGCAGCTTCGGCGGGGGGGAGGATACGCAGTATTTT.

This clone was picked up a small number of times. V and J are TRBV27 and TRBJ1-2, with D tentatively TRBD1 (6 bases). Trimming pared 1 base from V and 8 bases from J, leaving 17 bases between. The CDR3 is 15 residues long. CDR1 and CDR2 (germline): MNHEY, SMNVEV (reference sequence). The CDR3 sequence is CASSLFGQPERGYTF. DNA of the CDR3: TGTGCCAGCAGTTTATTCGGACAGCCAGAAAGAGGCTACACCTTC.

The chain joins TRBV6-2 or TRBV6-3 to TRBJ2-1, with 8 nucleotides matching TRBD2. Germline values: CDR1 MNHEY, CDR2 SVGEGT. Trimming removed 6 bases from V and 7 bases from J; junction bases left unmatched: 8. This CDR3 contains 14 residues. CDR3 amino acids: CASSIGLARNEQFF. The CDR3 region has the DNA TGTGCCAGCAGCATAGGACTAGCCCGGAATGAGCAGTTCTTC.

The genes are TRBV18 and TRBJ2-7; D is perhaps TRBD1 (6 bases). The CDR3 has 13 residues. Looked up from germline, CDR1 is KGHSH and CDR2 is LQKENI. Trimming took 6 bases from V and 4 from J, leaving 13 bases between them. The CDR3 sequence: CASSQQQGYEQYF. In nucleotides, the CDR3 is TGTGCCAGCTCTCAGCAACAGGGATACGAGCAGTACTTC.

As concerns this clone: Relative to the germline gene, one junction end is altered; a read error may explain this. The CDR3 DNA reads as TGTGCTAGCAGCGTAGGGACTAGCGGGGCTAGCACAGATACGCAGTATTTT. Its translation: CASSVGTSGASTDTQYF. J is TRBJ2-3 and V is TRBV7-7; TRBD2 aligns across 13 bases. CDR1 is SSHAT and CDR2 is FNYEAQ in the germline V gene (reference sequence). This CDR3 region has 17 residues.

The CDR3 DNA reads as TGTGCCAGCTCACCACCGGTAGGGGCCAGCTCCTACAATGAGCAGTTCTTC. This encodes CASSPPVGASSYNEQFF. The V and J genes are TRBV18 and TRBJ2-1; a weak D match, TRBD1 (5 bases). Per germline, CDR1 KGHSH and CDR2 LQKENI. The CDR3 length is 17 residues. V gave up 0 bases and J gave up 0 bases, with 12 bases separating them.

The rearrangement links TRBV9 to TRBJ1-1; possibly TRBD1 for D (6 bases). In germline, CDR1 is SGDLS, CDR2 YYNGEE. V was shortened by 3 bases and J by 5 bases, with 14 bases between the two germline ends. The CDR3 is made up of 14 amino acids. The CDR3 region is CASSDKGGITEAFF. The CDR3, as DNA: TGTGCCAGCAGCGACAAGGGGGGGATTACTGAAGCTTTCTTT.

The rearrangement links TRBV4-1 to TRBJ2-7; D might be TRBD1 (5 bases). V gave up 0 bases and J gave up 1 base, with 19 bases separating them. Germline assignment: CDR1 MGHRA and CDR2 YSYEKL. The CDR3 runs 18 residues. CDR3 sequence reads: CASSQDRSGRGGSYEQYF. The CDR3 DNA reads TGCGCCAGCAGCCAAGATCGGTCTGGAAGGGGTGGTTCCTACGAGCAGTACTTC.

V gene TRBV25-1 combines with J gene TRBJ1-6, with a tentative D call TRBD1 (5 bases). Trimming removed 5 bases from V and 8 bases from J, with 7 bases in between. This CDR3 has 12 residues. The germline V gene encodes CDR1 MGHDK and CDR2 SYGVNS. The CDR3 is CASSWGDSPLHF. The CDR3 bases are TGTGCCAGCAGTTGGGGGGATTCACCCCTCCACTTT.

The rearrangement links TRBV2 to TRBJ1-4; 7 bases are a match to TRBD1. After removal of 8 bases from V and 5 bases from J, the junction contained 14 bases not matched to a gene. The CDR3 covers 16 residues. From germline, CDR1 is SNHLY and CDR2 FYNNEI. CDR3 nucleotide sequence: TGTGCCAGCGCGCGCCAACCGACAGGGTGGAATGAAAAACTGTTTTTT. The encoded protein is CASARQPTGWNEKLFF.

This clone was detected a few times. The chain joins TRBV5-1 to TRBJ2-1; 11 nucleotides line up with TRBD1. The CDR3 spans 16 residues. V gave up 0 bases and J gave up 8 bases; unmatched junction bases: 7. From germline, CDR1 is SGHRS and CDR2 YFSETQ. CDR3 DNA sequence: TGCGCCAGCAGCTTGGCTCCCGGACAGGGGGCCTATGAGCAGTTCTTC. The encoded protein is CASSLAPGQGAYEQFF.